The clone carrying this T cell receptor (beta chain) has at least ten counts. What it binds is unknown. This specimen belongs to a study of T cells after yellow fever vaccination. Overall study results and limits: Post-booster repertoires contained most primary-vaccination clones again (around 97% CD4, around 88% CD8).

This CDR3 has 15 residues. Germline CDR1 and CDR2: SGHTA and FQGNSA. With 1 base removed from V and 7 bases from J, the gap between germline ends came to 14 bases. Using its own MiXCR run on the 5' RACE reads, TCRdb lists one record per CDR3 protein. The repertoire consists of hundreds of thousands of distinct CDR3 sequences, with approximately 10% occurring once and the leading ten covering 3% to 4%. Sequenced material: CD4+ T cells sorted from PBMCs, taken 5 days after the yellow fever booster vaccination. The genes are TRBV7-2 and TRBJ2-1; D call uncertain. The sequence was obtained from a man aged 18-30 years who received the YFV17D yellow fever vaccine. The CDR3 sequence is CASSLVEWGRNEQFF. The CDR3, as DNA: TGTGCCAGCAGCTTAGTCGAATGGGGTCGGAATGAGCAGTTCTTC.